This is a list of T cell receptor beta chains from one sample in a study of blood T cell repertoires in COVID-19. Method: immunoSEQ multiplex PCR; TCRdb's copy keeps in-frame clones and lacks some. The sample lists approximately 110,000 clones, 65% to 90% occurring once. Sequencing was done on a sample of peripheral blood. These receptors originate from a woman over 75 with active or convalescent COVID-19. Both conserved end residues are part of each CDR3. D genes are given only for firm matches. The listing skips clone size in some rows; elsewhere it reads once, few, many or a size class.

v_gene	j_gene	abundance	d_gene	CDR3nt	CDR3aa
TRBV19	TRBJ1-5	-	-	TGTGCCAGCCTACCGCGGGGTAATAGCAATCAGCCCCAGCATTTT	CASLPRGNSNQPQHF
TRBV3-1/TRBV3-2	TRBJ1-1	-	-	TGTGCCAGCAGCCAAGGCACAGGGAACACTGAAGCTTTCTTT	CASSQGTGNTEAFF
TRBV7-6	TRBJ1-3	-	TRBD1	TGTGCCAGCAGCTTAGCTTGGTCAGGGGGGAACACCATATATTTT	CASSLAWSGGNTIYF
TRBV24-1	TRBJ2-1	-	TRBD2	TGTGCCACCGAGAGCGGGAGTCTCTACAATGAGCAGTTCTTC	CATESGSLYNEQFF
TRBV6-5	TRBJ1-4	-	-	TGTGCCAGCACCCTGGGGGGGGCAGGTAATGAAAAACTGTTTTTT	CASTLGGAGNEKLFF
TRBV27	TRBJ2-1	-	-	TGTGCCAGCAGTCCAACGGACACCGCCGCCAGTGAGCAGTTCTTC	CASSPTDTAASEQFF
TRBV18	TRBJ2-7	-	-	TGTGCCAGCTCACCACCGACACAGGCCTACGAGCAGTACTTC	CASSPPTQAYEQYF
TRBV10-2	TRBJ2-1	-	-	TGCGCCAGCAGAAACAGGAGGGGCGATGAGCAGTTCTTC	CASRNRRGDEQFF
TRBV6-6	TRBJ1-1	-	-	TGTGCCAGCAGTTTCGGGGGAGGGACCACTGAAGCTTTCTTT	CASSFGGGTTEAFF
TRBV7-2	TRBJ2-7	-	TRBD2	TGTGCCAGCAGCTCTGGACTAGCTCCCGACGAGCAGTACTTC	CASSSGLAPDEQYF
TRBV10-2	TRBJ2-5	-	-	TGCGCCAGCAGGTCCGGGCAAACGGGACAAGAGACCCAGTACTTC	CASRSGQTGQETQYF
TRBV5-1	TRBJ2-1	-	TRBD2	TGCGCCAGCAGTCTGCTAGCGGGAGGGTTAAATGAGCAGTTCTTC	CASSLLAGGLNEQFF
TRBV10-3	TRBJ2-7	-	TRBD2	TGTGCCATCGGGACATCTAAGACTAGCGGGAAGGGCGAGCAGTACTTC	CAIGTSKTSGKGEQYF
TRBV7-3	TRBJ2-7	-	TRBD1	TGTGCCAGCAGTCTCACATCAGGGGGTGTATACTTC	CASSLTSGGVYF
TRBV5-1	TRBJ2-7	-	TRBD2	TGCGCCAGCAGCTTGGGGCGGGAGGCGGGCTACGAGCAGTACTTC	CASSLGREAGYEQYF
TRBV7-9	TRBJ1-5	few	-	TGTGCCAGCAGCTCCCTCGGGACAAATAATCAGCCCCAGCATTTT	CASSSLGTNNQPQHF
TRBV7-8	TRBJ1-4	-	-	TGTGCCAGCAGCTTACGGGGAGAAAAACTGTTTTTT	CASSLRGEKLFF
TRBV3-1/TRBV3-2	TRBJ1-5	once	-	TGTGCCAGCAGCCAGGGCAGCGGGACCGACTATCAGCCCCAGCATTTT	CASSQGSGTDYQPQHF
TRBV5-4	TRBJ2-5	-	TRBD2	TGTGCCAGCAGCTTGGGGACTAGAAAGGAGACCCAGTACTTC	CASSLGTRKETQYF
TRBV29-1	TRBJ2-5	-	-	TGCAGCGTTGTAGGGGCTGGGGAGACCCAGTACTTC	CSVVGAGETQYF
TRBV4-2	TRBJ2-7	-	-	TGTGCCAGCAGCCAAGAGATACGGTGGAGGTCCTACGAGCAGTACTTC	CASSQEIRWRSYEQYF
TRBV5-8	TRBJ2-1	-	TRBD2	TGTGCCAGCAGCTTTTTTGCGGGAGGGAGACGGGAGCAGTTCTTC	CASSFFAGGRREQFF
TRBV5-5	TRBJ1-4	few	TRBD1	TGTGCCAGCAGAAGACAGGGGGGAACAACTAATGAAAAACTGTTTTTT	CASRRQGGTTNEKLFF
TRBV7-3	TRBJ1-1	-	-	TGTGCCAGCAGCTTAGGGGGCCCCGTCCCTGAAGCTTTCTTT	CASSLGGPVPEAFF
TRBV28	TRBJ2-4	-	-	TGTGCCAGCAGTTTAGTTAGGAGCCTAGCCAAAAACATTCAGTACTTC	CASSLVRSLAKNIQYF
TRBV10-2	TRBJ1-2	-	-	TGCGCCAGCAGGGATGTCACAGGGTCGAACTATGGCTACACCTTC	CASRDVTGSNYGYTF
TRBV5-5	TRBJ2-5	-	-	TGTGCCAGCAGCTTTATAAGACCCCCTGAGGGAGAGACCCAGTACTTC	CASSFIRPPEGETQYF
TRBV11-2	TRBJ1-3	once	-	TGTGCCAGCAGCTTATTGTACGCTATCTCTGGAAACACCATATATTTT	CASSLLYAISGNTIYF
TRBV6-5	TRBJ2-7	-	TRBD2	TGTGCCAGCAGTTTAGCGGGGTCCTACGAGCAGTACTTC	CASSLAGSYEQYF
TRBV2	TRBJ1-2	-	-	TGTGCCAGCAATGGGGGCGTCTATGGCTACACCTTC	CASNGGVYGYTF
TRBV18	TRBJ2-7	-	TRBD2	TGTGCCAGCTCACCACCAACGGGGAGGGCGTCCTACGAGCAGTACTTC	CASSPPTGRASYEQYF
TRBV2	TRBJ2-7	-	TRBD1	TGTGCCAGCACCAAGGACAGGGGAAGCTCCTACGAGCAGTACTTC	CASTKDRGSSYEQYF
TRBV30	TRBJ2-4	-	TRBD1	TGTGCCTGGAGTGTAGGGGGCACAAAAAACATTCAGTACTTC	CAWSVGGTKNIQYF
TRBV19	TRBJ1-4	-	-	TGTGCCAGTAGTATGCGGGGCTTGGAAAAACTGTTTTTT	CASSMRGLEKLFF
TRBV7-9	TRBJ1-6	-	TRBD1	TGTGCCAGCAGCTTAGGCGTCGGGACAGCAGGCTCACCCCTCCACTTT	CASSLGVGTAGSPLHF
TRBV7-8	TRBJ1-1	-	-	TGTGCCAGCAGCTTAGGTCGGGGGAGGAACACTGAAGCTTTCTTT	CASSLGRGRNTEAFF
TRBV2	TRBJ1-4	-	-	TGTGCCAGCAAGCGGGACCGACACAATGAAAAACTGTTTTTT	CASKRDRHNEKLFF
TRBV4-1	TRBJ2-1	-	-	TGCGCCAGCAGCCAAGGACTAGACCCCAATGAGCAGTTCTTC	CASSQGLDPNEQFF
TRBV5-3	TRBJ2-1	-	TRBD2	TGTGCCAGAAGCAAGAAAGCCAGCGGGAGGGCCCCGTCCTACAATGAGCAGTTCTTC	CARSKKASGRAPSYNEQFF
TRBV6-6	TRBJ1-1	-	-	TGTGCCAGCAGTTACTCGGCCAGAAACACTGAAGCTTTCTTT	CASSYSARNTEAFF
TRBV5-1	TRBJ2-2	-	-	TGCGCCAGCAACCCCGACAGCCTGAACACCGGGGAGCTGTTTTTT	CASNPDSLNTGELFF
TRBV2	TRBJ2-7	-	-	TGTGCCAGCTCTTTCTCCCAGGTCCAGGGATACGAGCAGTACTTC	CASSFSQVQGYEQYF
TRBV5-1	TRBJ2-7	-	TRBD2	TGCGCCAGCAGAATGGGGACTACCACTCCCTCCGAGCAGTACTTC	CASRMGTTTPSEQYF
TRBV5-1	TRBJ2-1	-	-	TGCGCCAGCAGCCACGATGGGCGGGATAAAAATGAGCAGTTCTTC	CASSHDGRDKNEQFF
TRBV7-9	TRBJ2-4	-	TRBD2	TGTGCCAGCAGCTCCCAAGGGCGGGGGGACATTCAGTACTTC	CASSSQGRGDIQYF
TRBV7-2	TRBJ2-2	-	TRBD2	TGTGCCAGCAGCTTAGAGGCTAGCGGGAAAACCGGGGAGCTGTTTTTT	CASSLEASGKTGELFF
TRBV28	TRBJ2-5	once	TRBD1	TGTGCCAGCAGTCCTGACAGGGAACTACAAGAGACCCAGTACTTC	CASSPDRELQETQYF
TRBV27	TRBJ1-5	-	TRBD1	TGTGCCAGCAGTTCAAGGGACAGGGGGTACGGCAATCAGCCCCAGCATTTT	CASSSRDRGYGNQPQHF
TRBV6-5	TRBJ2-1	-	TRBD2	TGTGCCAGCAGACTTAGCGGGGACCCCTACAATGAGCAGTTCTTC	CASRLSGDPYNEQFF
TRBV9	TRBJ1-3	-	-	TGTGCCAGCAGCGTAGGTGGAGTCTCTGGAAACACCATATATTTT	CASSVGGVSGNTIYF
TRBV11-2	TRBJ2-1	-	TRBD2	TGTGCCAGCAGCCCAGATCCGGGACTAGCGCTCGTGAATGAGCAGTTCTTC	CASSPDPGLALVNEQFF
TRBV11-2	TRBJ1-1	-	-	TGTGCCAGCAGAATACAGGGGAACACTGAAGCTTTCTTT	CASRIQGNTEAFF
TRBV6-5	TRBJ2-5	once	-	TGTGCCAGCAGTTACCCCAAAGAGACCCAGTACTTC	CASSYPKETQYF
TRBV5-6	TRBJ2-3	-	TRBD2	TGTGCCAGCAGCTTATACCTAGCGGGCTTCGATACGCAGTATTTT	CASSLYLAGFDTQYF
TRBV29-1	TRBJ2-1	-	-	TGCAGCGTTGATTCTTCCCGAGGGAATGAGCAGTTCTTC	CSVDSSRGNEQFF
TRBV18	TRBJ2-2	-	TRBD1	TGTGCCAGCTCACTCCGGGACAGGGCTCCCGGGGAGCTGTTTTTT	CASSLRDRAPGELFF
TRBV11-2	TRBJ2-7	-	-	TGTGCCAGCAGCTTGAGTCCCTACTACGAGCAGTACTTC	CASSLSPYYEQYF